This entry concerns a single T cell receptor (beta chain). Its matching antigen is unknown. Germline CDR1 reads SQVTM; CDR2 reads ANQGSEA. The V end was cut by 0 bases, the J end by 6 bases, with 11 bases between. CDR3 length: 13 amino acids. Repertoires were generated with immunoSEQ multiplex PCR, while TCRdb's copy carries only in-frame clones and drops some. Among more than 150,000 clones listed, about 91% were seen once. The record originates from a study of T cell responses to AZD1222 COVID-19 vaccine. Points from the study as a whole: Donors, mostly white British, included more females; clonal diversity was possibly underestimated.

The chain employs TRBV29-1 and TRBJ1-2, with D hard to call. The material was peripheral blood, obtained on day 0 of AZD1222 vaccination. This TCR derives from an adult in good health. The CDR3 is CSVEDRFGDGYTF. As DNA, the CDR3 is TGCAGCGTTGAAGATCGATTCGGCGATGGCTACACCTTC.